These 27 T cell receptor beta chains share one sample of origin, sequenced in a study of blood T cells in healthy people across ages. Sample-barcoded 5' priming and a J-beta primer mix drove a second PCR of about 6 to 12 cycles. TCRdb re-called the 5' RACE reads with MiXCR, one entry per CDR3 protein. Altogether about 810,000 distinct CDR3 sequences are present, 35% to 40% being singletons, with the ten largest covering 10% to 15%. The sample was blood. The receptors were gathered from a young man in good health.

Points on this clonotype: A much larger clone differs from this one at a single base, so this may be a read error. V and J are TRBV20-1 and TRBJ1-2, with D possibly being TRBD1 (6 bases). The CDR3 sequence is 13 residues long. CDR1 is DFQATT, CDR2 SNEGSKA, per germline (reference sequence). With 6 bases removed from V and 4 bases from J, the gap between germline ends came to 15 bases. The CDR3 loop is CSAGGDNSYGYTF. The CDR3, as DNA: TGCAGTGCCGGGGGGGACAACAGCTATGGCTACACCTTC.

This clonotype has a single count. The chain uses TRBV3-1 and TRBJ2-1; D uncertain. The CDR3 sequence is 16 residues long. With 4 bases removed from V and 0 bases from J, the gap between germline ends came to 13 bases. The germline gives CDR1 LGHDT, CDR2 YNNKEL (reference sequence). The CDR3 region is CASSLLSRSSYNEQFF. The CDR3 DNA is TGTGCCAGCAGCCTTCTCAGTCGTAGCTCCTACAATGAGCAGTTCTTC.

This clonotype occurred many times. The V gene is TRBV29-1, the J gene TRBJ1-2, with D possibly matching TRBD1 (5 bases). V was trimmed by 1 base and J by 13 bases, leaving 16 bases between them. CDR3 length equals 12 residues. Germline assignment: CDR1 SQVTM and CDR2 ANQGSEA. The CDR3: CSVEATRGVGTF. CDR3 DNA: TGCAGCGTTGAAGCGACCCGAGGGGTAGGCACCTTC.

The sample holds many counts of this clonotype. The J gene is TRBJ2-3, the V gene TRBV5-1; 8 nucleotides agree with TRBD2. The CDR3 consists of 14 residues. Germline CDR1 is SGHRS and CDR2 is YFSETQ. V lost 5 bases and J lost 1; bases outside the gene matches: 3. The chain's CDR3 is CASRLAAGTDTQYF. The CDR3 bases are TGCGCCAGCAGACTAGCGGCCGGCACAGATACGCAGTATTTT.

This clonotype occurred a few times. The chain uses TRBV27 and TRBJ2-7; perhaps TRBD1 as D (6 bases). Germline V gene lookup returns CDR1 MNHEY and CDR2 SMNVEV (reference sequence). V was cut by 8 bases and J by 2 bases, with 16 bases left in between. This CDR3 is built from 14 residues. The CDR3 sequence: CASGRQGSPYEQYF. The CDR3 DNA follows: TGTGCCAGCGGCCGGCAGGGGTCTCCCTACGAGCAGTACTTC.

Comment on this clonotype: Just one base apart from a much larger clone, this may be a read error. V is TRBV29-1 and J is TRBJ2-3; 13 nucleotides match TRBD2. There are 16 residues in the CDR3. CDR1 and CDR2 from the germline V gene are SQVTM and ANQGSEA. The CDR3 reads CSVPPTSGGATDAQYF. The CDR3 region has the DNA TGCAGCGTCCCCCCCACTAGCGGGGGGGCGACAGATGCGCAGTATTTT.

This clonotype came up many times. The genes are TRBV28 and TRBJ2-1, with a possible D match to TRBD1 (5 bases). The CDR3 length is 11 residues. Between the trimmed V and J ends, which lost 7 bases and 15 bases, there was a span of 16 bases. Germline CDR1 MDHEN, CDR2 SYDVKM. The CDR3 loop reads CASTNPGNVFF. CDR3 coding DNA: TGTGCCAGCACCAACCCAGGGAACGTGTTCTTC. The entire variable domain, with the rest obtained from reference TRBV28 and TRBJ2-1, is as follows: DVKVTQSSRYLVKRTGEKVFLECVQDMDHENMFWYRQDPGLGLRLIYFSYDVKMKEKGDIPEGYSVSREKKERFSLILESASTNQTSMYLCASTNPGNVFFGPGTRLTVL.

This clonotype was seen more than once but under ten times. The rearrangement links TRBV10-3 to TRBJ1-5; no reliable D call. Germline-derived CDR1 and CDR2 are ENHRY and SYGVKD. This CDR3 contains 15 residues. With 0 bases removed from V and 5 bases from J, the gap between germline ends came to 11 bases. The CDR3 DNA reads TGTGCCATCAGTGAGTCTATGGTCAGCCATCAGCCCCAGCATTTT. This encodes CAISESMVSHQPQHF.

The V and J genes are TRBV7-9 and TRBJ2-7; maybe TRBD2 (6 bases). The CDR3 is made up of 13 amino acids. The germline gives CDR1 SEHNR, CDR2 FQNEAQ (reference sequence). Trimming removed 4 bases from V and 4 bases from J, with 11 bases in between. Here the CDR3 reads CASSWRESYEQYF. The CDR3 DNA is TGTGCCAGCAGCTGGAGGGAATCGTACGAGCAGTACTTC.

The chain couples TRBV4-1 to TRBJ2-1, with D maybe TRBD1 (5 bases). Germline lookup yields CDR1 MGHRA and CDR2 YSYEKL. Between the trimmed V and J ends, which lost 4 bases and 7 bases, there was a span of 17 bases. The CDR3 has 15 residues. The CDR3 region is CASSRLFTQENEQFF. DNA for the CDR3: TGCGCCAGCAGCCGCTTATTCACACAGGAGAATGAGCAGTTCTTC.

The CDR3 nucleotides are TGTGCCATCACCGGGGGAGGGTCTGGGGCCAACGTCCTGACTTTC. Its translation is CAITGGGSGANVLTF. This chain joins TRBV10-3 and TRBJ2-6, with TRBD2 matching over 7 bases. The CDR3 spans 15 residues. In germline, CDR1 is ENHRY, CDR2 SYGVKD. V dropped 7 bases and J dropped 1; count of bases not matched to a gene: 4.

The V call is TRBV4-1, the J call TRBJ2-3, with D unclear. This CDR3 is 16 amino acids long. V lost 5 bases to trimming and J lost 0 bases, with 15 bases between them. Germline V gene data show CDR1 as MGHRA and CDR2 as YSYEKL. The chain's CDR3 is CASSSQRRLSTDTQYF. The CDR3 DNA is TGCGCCAGCAGCTCACAGAGAAGGCTTAGCACAGATACGCAGTATTTT.

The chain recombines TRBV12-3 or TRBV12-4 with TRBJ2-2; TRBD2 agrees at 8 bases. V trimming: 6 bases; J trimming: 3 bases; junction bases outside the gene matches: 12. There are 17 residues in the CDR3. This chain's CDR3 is CASSPQVAGGYTGELFF. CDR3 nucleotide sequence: TGTGCCAGCAGCCCCCAGGTTGCGGGGGGCTACACCGGGGAGCTGTTTTTT.

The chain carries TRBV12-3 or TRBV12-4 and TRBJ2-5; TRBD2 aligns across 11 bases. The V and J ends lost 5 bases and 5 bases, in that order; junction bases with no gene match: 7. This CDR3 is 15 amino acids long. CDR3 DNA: TGTGCCAGCAGTGAAGGGACTAGCGGAGAGGAGACCCAGTACTTC. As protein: CASSEGTSGEETQYF.

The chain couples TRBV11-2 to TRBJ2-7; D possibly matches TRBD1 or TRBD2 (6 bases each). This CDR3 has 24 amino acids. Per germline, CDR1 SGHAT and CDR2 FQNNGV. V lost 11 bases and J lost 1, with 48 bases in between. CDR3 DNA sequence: TGTGCCGGCTATCCTCCCCCCTTTGAGGTTCTACGGGGGCGCAGGCTGAGGATTTCCTACGAGCAGTACTTC. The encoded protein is CAGYPPPFEVLRGRRLRISYEQYF.

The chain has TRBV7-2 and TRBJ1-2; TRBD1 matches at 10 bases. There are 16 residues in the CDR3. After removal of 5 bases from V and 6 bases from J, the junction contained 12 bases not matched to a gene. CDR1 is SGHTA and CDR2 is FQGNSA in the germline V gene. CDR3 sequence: CASSQPTGGKSNGYTF. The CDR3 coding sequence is TGTGCCAGCAGCCAGCCGACAGGGGGCAAATCCAATGGCTACACCTTC.

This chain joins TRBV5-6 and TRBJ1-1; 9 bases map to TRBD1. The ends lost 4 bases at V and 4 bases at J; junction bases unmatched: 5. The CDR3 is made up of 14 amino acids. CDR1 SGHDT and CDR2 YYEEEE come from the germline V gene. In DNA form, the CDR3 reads TGTGCCAGCAGCCGGGACAGGGATGGCACTGAAGCTTTCTTT. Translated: CASSRDRDGTEAFF.

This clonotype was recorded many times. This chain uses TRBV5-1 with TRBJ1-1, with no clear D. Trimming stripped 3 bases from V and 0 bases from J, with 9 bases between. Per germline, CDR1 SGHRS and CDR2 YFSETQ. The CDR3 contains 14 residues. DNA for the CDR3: TGCGCCAGCAGCTCAGCAACACTGAACACTGAAGCTTTCTTT. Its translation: CASSSATLNTEAFF.

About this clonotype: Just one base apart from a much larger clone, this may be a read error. The CDR3 region is CASSFGLAGTTDTLYF. CDR3 nucleotide sequence: TGTGCCAGCAGTTTTGGTCTAGCGGGGACCACAGATACGCTGTATTTT. This chain uses TRBV12-3 or TRBV12-4 with TRBJ2-3; TRBD2 matches 9 bases. The CDR3 is made up of 16 amino acids.

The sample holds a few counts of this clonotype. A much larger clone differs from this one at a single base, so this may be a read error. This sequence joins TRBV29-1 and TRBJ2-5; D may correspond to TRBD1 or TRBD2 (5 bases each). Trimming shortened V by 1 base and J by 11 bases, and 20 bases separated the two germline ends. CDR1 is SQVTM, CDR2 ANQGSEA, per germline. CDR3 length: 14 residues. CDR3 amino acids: CSVEAGDPSWEQYF. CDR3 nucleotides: TGCAGCGTTGAAGCCGGGGACCCATCTTGGGAGCAGTACTTC.

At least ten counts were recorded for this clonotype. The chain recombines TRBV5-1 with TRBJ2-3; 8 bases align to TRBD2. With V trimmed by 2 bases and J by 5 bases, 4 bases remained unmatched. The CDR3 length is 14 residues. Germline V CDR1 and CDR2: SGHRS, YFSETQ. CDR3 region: CASSFGGARDTQYF. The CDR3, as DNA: TGCGCCAGCAGCTTCGGGGGGGCCAGAGATACGCAGTATTTT.

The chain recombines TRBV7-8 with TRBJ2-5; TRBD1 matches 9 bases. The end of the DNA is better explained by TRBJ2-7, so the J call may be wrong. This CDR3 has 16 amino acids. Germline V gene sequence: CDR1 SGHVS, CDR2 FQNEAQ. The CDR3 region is CASSPRGTGYRDEQYF. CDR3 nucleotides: TGTGCCAGCAGCCCCCGTGGGACAGGGTATCGCGACGAGCAGTACTTC.

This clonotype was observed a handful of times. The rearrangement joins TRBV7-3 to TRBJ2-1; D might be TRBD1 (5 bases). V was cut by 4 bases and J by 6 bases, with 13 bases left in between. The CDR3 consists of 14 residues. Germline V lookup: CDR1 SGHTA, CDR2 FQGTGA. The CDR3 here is CASSSGHASNEQFF. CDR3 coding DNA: TGTGCCAGCAGCTCAGGACACGCATCCAATGAGCAGTTCTTC. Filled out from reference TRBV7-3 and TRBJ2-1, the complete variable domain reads GAGVSQTPSNKVTEKGKYVELRCDPISGHTALYWYRQSLGQGPEFLIYFQGTGAADDSGLPNDRFFAVRPEGSVSTLKIQRTERGDSAVYLCASSSGHASNEQFFGPGTRLTVL.

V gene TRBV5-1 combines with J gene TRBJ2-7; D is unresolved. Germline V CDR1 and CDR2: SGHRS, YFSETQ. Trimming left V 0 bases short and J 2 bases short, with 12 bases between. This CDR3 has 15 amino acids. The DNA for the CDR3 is TGCGCCAGCAGCTTGGCCCCTAGTTCGGCCTACGAGCAGTACTTC. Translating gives CASSLAPSSAYEQYF. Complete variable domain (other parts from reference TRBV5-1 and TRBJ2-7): KAGVTQTPRYLIKTRGQQVTLSCSPISGHRSVSWYQQTPGQGLQFLFEYFSETQRNKGNFPGRFSGRQFSNSRSEMNVSTLELGDSALYLCASSLAPSSAYEQYFGPGTRLTVT.

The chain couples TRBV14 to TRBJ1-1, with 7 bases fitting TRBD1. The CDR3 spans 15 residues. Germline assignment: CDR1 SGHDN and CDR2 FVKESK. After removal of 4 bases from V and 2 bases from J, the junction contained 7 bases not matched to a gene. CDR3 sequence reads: CASSPHRGSNTEAFF. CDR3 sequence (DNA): TGTGCCAGCAGCCCCCACAGGGGTTCTAACACTGAAGCTTTCTTT.

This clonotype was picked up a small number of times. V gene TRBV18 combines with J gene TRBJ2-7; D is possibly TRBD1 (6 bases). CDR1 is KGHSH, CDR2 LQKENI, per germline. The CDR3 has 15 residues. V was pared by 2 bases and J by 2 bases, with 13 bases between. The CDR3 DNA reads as TGTGCCAGCTCACCAGAGACAGGTAATACCTACGAGCAGTACTTC. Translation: CASSPETGNTYEQYF.

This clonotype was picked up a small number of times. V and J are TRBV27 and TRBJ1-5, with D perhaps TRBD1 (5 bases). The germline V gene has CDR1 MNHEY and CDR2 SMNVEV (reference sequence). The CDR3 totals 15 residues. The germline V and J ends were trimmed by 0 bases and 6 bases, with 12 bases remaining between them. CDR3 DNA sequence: TGTGCCAGCAGTTTATCGCCCGGGGCTGGTCAGCCCCAGCATTTT. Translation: CASSLSPGAGQPQHF.